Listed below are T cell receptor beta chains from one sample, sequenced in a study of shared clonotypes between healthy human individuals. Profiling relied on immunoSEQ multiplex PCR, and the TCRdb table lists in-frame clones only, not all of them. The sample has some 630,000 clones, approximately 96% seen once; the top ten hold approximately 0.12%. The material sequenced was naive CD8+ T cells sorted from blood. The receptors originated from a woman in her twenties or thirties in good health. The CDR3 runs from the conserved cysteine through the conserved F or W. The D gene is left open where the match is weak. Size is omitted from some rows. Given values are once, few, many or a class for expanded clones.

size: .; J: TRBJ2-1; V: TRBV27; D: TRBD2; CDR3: CASTPGTSGINEQFF; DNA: TGTGCCAGCACTCCCGGGACTAGCGGGATCAATGAGCAGTTCTTC
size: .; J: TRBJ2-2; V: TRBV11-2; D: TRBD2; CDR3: CASSSLAGGGELFF; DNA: TGTGCCAGCAGCTCTCTAGCGGGAGGCGGGGAGCTGTTTTTT
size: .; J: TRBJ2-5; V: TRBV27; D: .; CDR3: CASSLYGAGTQYF; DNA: TGTGCCAGCAGTTTATATGGCGCTGGGACCCAGTACTTC
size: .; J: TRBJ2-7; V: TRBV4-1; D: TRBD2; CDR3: CASSLGLAGGPGYEQYF; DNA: TGCGCCAGCAGCCTAGGACTAGCGGGAGGACCGGGCTACGAGCAGTACTTC
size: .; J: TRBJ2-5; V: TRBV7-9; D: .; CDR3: CASGPAGDSETQYF; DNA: TGTGCCAGCGGACCAGCAGGGGACTCAGAGACCCAGTACTTC
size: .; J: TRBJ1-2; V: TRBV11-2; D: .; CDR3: CASSLRNYGYTF; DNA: TGTGCCAGCAGCTTACGGAACTATGGCTACACCTTC
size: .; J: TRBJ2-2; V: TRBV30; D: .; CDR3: CAWRAVDTGELFF; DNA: TGTGCCTGGAGAGCGGTAGACACCGGGGAGCTGTTTTTT
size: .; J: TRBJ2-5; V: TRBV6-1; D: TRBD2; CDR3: CASTPGQGGETQYF; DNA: TGTGCCAGCACCCCGGGGCAGGGAGGGGAGACCCAGTACTTC
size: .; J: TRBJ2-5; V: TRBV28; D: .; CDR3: CATGVVAQETQYF; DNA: TGTGCCACCGGGGTTGTAGCACAAGAGACCCAGTACTTC
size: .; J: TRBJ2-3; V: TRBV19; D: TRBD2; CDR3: CASAGLAGDGDTQYF; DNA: TGTGCCAGTGCTGGACTAGCGGGAGATGGAGATACGCAGTATTTT
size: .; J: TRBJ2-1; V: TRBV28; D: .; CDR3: CASSLRFYRTASSYNEQFF; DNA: TGTGCCAGCAGTTTAAGGTTTTACAGGACGGCGAGCTCCTACAATGAGCAGTTCTTC
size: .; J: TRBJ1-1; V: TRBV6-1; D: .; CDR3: CASSRLNTEAFF; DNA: TGTGCCAGCAGTCGACTGAACACTGAAGCTTTCTTT
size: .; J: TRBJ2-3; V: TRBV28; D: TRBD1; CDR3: CASSSRLPGQGVVDTQYF; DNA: TGTGCCAGCAGTTCCCGATTGCCGGGACAGGGGGTTGTGGATACGCAGTATTTT
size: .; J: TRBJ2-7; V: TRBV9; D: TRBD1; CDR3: CASSVGGTGGYEQYF; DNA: TGTGCCAGCAGCGTAGGAGGGACAGGGGGGTACGAGCAGTACTTC
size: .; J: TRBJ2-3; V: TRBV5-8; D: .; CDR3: CASSLEAGTDTQYF; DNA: TGTGCCAGCAGCTTGGAAGCAGGCACAGATACGCAGTATTTT
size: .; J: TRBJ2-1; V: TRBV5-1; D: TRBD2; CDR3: CASSLETSGSNEQFF; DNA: TGCGCCAGCAGCTTGGAGACTAGCGGGAGCAATGAGCAGTTCTTC
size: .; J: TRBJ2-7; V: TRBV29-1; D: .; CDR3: CSVVGGHTYEQYF; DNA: TGCAGCGTTGTGGGGGGTCACACCTACGAGCAGTACTTC
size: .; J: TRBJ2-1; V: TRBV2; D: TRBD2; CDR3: CASRSSGRTDNEQFF; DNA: TGTGCCAGCAGGAGTAGCGGGAGGACCGACAATGAGCAGTTCTTC
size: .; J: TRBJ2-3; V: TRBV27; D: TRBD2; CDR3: CASSSEQIAGDRADTQYF; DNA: TGTGCCAGCAGTTCTGAACAAATAGCGGGAGATAGGGCAGATACGCAGTATTTT
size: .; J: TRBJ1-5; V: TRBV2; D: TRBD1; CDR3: CAPPGRGLERYSNQPQHF; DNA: TGTGCCCCCCCGGGCAGGGGGCTTGAGAGGTATAGCAATCAGCCCCAGCATTTT
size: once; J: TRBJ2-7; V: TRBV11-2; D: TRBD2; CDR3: CASSQGLAPSYEQYF; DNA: TGTGCCAGCAGCCAAGGACTAGCGCCTTCCTACGAGCAGTACTTC
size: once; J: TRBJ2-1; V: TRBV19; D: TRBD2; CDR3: CASSIELPSGDLSNEQFF; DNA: TGTGCCAGTAGTATAGAGTTGCCAAGCGGGGACCTATCAAATGAGCAGTTCTTC
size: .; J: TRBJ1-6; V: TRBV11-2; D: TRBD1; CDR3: CASSLGPGTGDSPLHF; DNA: TGTGCCAGCAGCTTAGGCCCCGGGACAGGTGATTCACCCCTCCACTTT
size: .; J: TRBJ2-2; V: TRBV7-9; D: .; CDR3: CASSPPQNTGELFF; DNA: TGTGCCAGCAGCCCCCCCCAGAACACCGGGGAGCTGTTTTTT
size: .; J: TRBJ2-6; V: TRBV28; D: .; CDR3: CASSSGRSGAGANVLTF; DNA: TGTGCCAGCAGTTCGGGCCGGTCGGGAGCTGGGGCCAACGTCCTGACTTTC
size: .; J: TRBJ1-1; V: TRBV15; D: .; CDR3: CATSRLGGGKNTEAFF; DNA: TGTGCCACCAGCAGACTGGGCGGTGGTAAGAACACTGAAGCTTTCTTT